This T cell receptor (beta chain) was captured by sequencing in a study of CD8 T cells in Susac syndrome (dated by TCRdb to about 2019). Turning to the overall study: The study used repertoire sequencing to test whether antigen drove CD8+ T cell activation and differentiation in Susac syndrome. The clonality of the CD8+ T cell repertoire was compared across about 12 healthy donors, around 14 Susac syndrome patients and about 15 multiple sclerosis patients. What the study reported, not specific to this receptor: The study acknowledged that relatively few individuals were included in the TCR sequencing and HLA analysis.

RNA was extracted with the RNeasy kit and about 0.5 to 1 ug was reverse transcribed using random hexamers. TCR beta CDR3 regions were amplified with the immunoSEQ multiplex PCR assay covering 54 Vbeta and 13 Jbeta segments. To correct PCR amplification bias, a synthetic template baseline was used for both primer optimization and computational correction. The original pipeline was this. Reads were annotated to V, D and J genes according to IMGT and were analyzed with immunoSEQ Analyzer, with only productive sequences retained. To calculate clonality, Shannon entropy was normalized by log2 of the number of productive unique sequences and then subtracted from one. Public and private clones were assessed among the 100 most prevalent clones of each patient and control. Clones were defined as Susac-specific if absent from the healthy and MS cohorts, from 1052 published viral clones and from other ImmuneACCESS disease sequences. TCRdb reran the public reads through fastp at Q25 and MiXCR, keeping productive beta chains. Identical CDR3 proteins give one entry, which carries the most common genes and DNA. The V and J calls here are based on TCRdb, not the publication. The sample table lists fewer than 70,000 distinct CDR3 sequences, roughly 94% of them with a count of one. About 0.26% of the sample is in the top ten clones.

Peripheral blood CD8+ and CD4+ T cells from healthy donors, Susac syndrome patients and multiple sclerosis patients were profiled by high-throughput TCR beta sequencing. Healthy donors were included as age- and sex-matched controls. Bulk CD8+ and CD4+ T cells were purified by magnetic negative isolation, while CD8+ TEMRA cells were enriched using FACS. Blood was collected in EDTA tubes and processed within 24 hours, with PBMCs isolated through density gradient centrifugation. PBMCs intended for TCR sequencing were cryopreserved in liquid nitrogen and were subsequently thawed in a 37 degrees C water bath. A purity of at least 90% was achieved for sorted or isolated CD4+, CD8+ and CD8+ TEMRA cells. Trimming removed 8 bases from V and 7 bases from J, leaving 6 bases between the germline ends. The CDR3, cysteine through phenylalanine, is 10 amino acids long. Only CDR3 DNA is held: 30 bases, read in frame from base 1.

Regarding this clonotype: There is no known antigen for this receptor. The input lacks base qualities; no much larger clone sits a single base away.

The sample comprised CD8+ T cells from PBMCs. This receptor chain uses TRBV12-3 or TRBV12-4 and TRBJ1-5; too little of a D gene remains to name it. The receptor was isolated from a human donor in good health. The DNA sequence reads TGTGCCAGCGGCGGGCAGCCCCAGCATTTT. Translated, it reads CASGGQPQHF.